This T cell receptor (beta chain) was captured in a study of blood T cell repertoires in COVID-19. Study in general: Spain, Italy and the United States supplied samples that represented acute and convalescent COVID-19. PBMCs, B-cell-depleted T cells, or T cells provided the cDNA or gDNA that made up the material.

V shed 0 bases and J shed 7 bases, with 8 bases lying between them. The CDR3 consists of 14 residues. CDR1 and CDR2 (germline): SGDLS, YYNGEE. Under the authors' procedure: The authors estimated nucleated cell counts from reference gene primer amplification. The data were produced by immunoSEQ multiplex PCR, yet TCRdb's version contains in-frame clones alone and is incomplete. V, J and clone size are those of that table, while D and trimming were read from the DNA. This sample has 120,000 or so clones, with approximately 81% found just once. The chain couples TRBV9 to TRBJ1-6; maybe TRBD1 (5 bases). The TCR was taken from a woman aged 45-65 years with acute or convalescent COVID-19. Sequences were obtained from peripheral blood. CDR3 region: CASSVGQQNSPLHF. The CDR3 DNA is TGTGCCAGCAGCGTAGGACAGCAAAATTCACCCCTCCACTTT.